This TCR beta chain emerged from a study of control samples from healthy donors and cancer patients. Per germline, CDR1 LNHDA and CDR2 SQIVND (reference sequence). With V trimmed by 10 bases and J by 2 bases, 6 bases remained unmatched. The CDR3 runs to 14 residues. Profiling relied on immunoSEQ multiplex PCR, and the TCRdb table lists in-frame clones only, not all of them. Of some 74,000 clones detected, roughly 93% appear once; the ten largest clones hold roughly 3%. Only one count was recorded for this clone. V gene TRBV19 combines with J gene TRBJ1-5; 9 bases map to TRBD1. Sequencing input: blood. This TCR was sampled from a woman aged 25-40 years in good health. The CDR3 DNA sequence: TGTGCCACGGACAGGGGTAATGGCAATCAGCCCCAGCATTTT. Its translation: CATDRGNGNQPQHF.